The 10 T cell receptor beta chains in this list originate from one sample, sequenced in a study of human CD8 memory T cell subsets. Generation of TCR beta libraries used UMI-labeled 5' RACE. No DNA is given; TCRdb re-called the 5' RACE reads and lists each CDR3 protein once. This table lists approximately 10,000 distinct CDR3 sequences. The sequencing input was CD8+ stem-like memory T cells (TSCM and TCM) sorted from PBMCs. Subset noted: stem-like memory CD8 T cells (TSTEM), CCR7+ PD-1- TIGIT-. The receptors derive from a human donor in good health.

This clonotype is deemed medium-sized by its frequency. This sequence joins TRBV6-6 and TRBJ1-1. Germline V gives CDR1 MNHNY, CDR2 SVGAGI (reference sequence). This CDR3 spans 14 amino acids. CDR3 amino acids: CASSYSIGGTEAFF.

The CDR3: CASSPDFAASTEAFF. This rearrangement joins TRBV6-5 to TRBJ1-1. The length of the CDR3 is 15 residues. The V gene's germline CDR1 is MNHEY and CDR2 SVGAGI.

The chain carries TRBV7-9 and TRBJ1-4. The CDR3 consists of 12 residues. Germline V gene lookup returns CDR1 SEHNR and CDR2 FQNEAQ (reference sequence). The CDR3 loop is CASSLGNEKLFF.

This chain connects TRBV3-1 to TRBJ2-7; there is no DNA to check the TCRdb D call of TRBD1. This CDR3 is built from 18 residues. Germline V gives CDR1 LGHDT, CDR2 YNNKEL (reference sequence). The chain's CDR3 is CASSQISWGTGGFVEQYF.

This chain uses TRBV2 with TRBJ2-5; no DNA is available, so the TRBD1 call from TCRdb remains unchecked. The CDR3 is 15 residues long. Per germline, CDR1 SNHLY and CDR2 FYNNEI. CDR3 amino acids: CASGPQTDLTETQYF.

V gene TRBV9 combines with J gene TRBJ2-7; TCRdb proposes TRBD2, but this gene call is untestable without DNA. The CDR3 sequence is 14 residues long. Germline V gene lookup returns CDR1 SGDLS and CDR2 YYNGEE. Here the CDR3 reads CASSAGLASYEQYF.

This clonotype is called medium-sized based on its frequency. The chain combines TRBV5-1 with TRBJ2-7; TCRdb's assignment of TRBD2 cannot be checked, as there is no DNA. This CDR3 is built from 16 residues. CDR1 and CDR2 from the germline V gene are SGHRS and YFSETQ. The CDR3 loop is CASSLAMEGRPGEQYF. Based on the CDR3 plus reference TRBV5-1 and TRBJ2-7, the full variable domain is KAGVTQTPRYLIKTRGQQVTLSCSPISGHRSVSWYQQTPGQGLQFLFEYFSETQRNKGNFPGRFSGRQFSNSRSEMNVSTLELGDSALYLCASSLAMEGRPGEQYFGPGTRLTVT.

The chain has TRBV18 and TRBJ1-2; the TCRdb call, TRBD1, lacks DNA for checking. The length of the CDR3 is 17 residues. The germline V gene encodes CDR1 KGHSH and CDR2 LQKENI. The CDR3 protein is CASSPTSGTGSSDGYTF. Complete variable domain (other parts from reference TRBV18 and TRBJ1-2): NAGVMQNPRHLVRRRGQEARLRCSPMKGHSHVYWYRQLPEEGLKFMVYLQKENIIDESGMPKERFSAEFPKEGPSILRIQQVVRGDSAAYFCASSPTSGTGSSDGYTFGSGTRLTVV.

The chain couples TRBV24-1 to TRBJ2-1. This CDR3 region has 13 residues. CDR1 and CDR2 from the germline V gene are KGHDR and SFDVKD. The CDR3: CATSDLSVNEQFF.

V gene TRBV29-1 combines with J gene TRBJ2-6. Germline CDR1 is SQVTM and CDR2 is ANQGSEA. The CDR3 spans 13 residues. CDR3 sequence: CSVETAGANVPTF.